This note documents a single TCR beta chain sequence. Its cognate antigen is unknown. Next came a second PCR, run for about 6 to 12 cycles, which used a sample-barcoded 5' primer along with a J-beta primer mix. TCRdb re-analysed the 5' RACE reads in MiXCR, keeping a single row per CDR3 protein. The sample records about 1.5 million distinct CDR3 sequences, around 40% being singletons. This record comes from a study of blood T cells in healthy people across ages. Study-level results: Diversity estimates from one million T cells were considered underestimates. Because donor CMV status was unknown, expanded clonotype changes were possibly confounded.

Germline trimming cut 6 bases from V and 0 bases from J; bases unmatched to any gene: 10. The CDR3 extends over 16 amino acids. Donation came from healthy Caucasian individuals in Russia who were aged 6 to 90. For every donor, a draw yielded ten milliliters of peripheral blood. The sequence was collected from a woman between 18 and 29 years old in good health. What was sequenced was blood. This chain joins TRBV12-3 or TRBV12-4 and TRBJ2-7; 8 bases line up with TRBD1. CDR3: CASRALPGTGSYEQYF. The CDR3 bases are TGTGCCAGCAGAGCATTGCCCGGGACAGGCTCCTACGAGCAGTACTTC.